Shown below are 11 T cell receptor beta chains from a single sample sequenced in a study of blood T cell repertoires in COVID-19 (dated by TCRdb to 2019 to 2021). The receptor library was made with the immunoSEQ multiplex PCR assay. Held by TCRdb, this immuneACCESS table contains in-frame sequences only and omits some clones. Under half of the omission traces to an unresolved V gene where checked; the cause of the rest is unknown. For this sample there are roughly 240,000 clones; approximately 83% appear just once. The top ten clones comprise about 3.8% of the sample. Material for sequencing was PBMCs or T cells enriched from blood (not recorded which). These TCRs come from a woman aged 35 to 49 who had been exposed to COVID-19.

Note on this clone: Other DNA sequences in this sample translate to the same CDR3. The chain uses TRBV10-3 and TRBJ2-2, with D maybe TRBD1 (5 bases). The germline V gene has CDR1 ENHRY and CDR2 SYGVKD. V lost 7 bases, J lost 5 bases, and 8 bases lay in between. This CDR3 has 12 amino acids. The CDR3 is CAITRGTGELFF. The CDR3 nucleotides are TGTGCCATCACTAGGGGTACCGGGGAGCTGTTTTTT.

J is TRBJ2-5 and V is TRBV6-5, with D maybe TRBD2 (6 bases). Germline loops: CDR1 MNHEY, CDR2 SVGAGI. Trimming took off 6 bases at V and 5 bases at J, with 16 bases between the two ends. This CDR3 region has 14 residues. The CDR3 DNA follows: TGTGCCAGCAGCCGCGGGGTGGGGGGTGAGACCCAGTACTTC. The encoded protein is CASSRGVGGETQYF.

CDR3 DNA sequence: TGTGCCAGCACTTGGCGACAGGGAGGCACTGAAGCTTTCTTT. It encodes CASTWRQGGTEAFF. The chain is built from TRBV7-2 and TRBJ1-1; TRBD1 matches at 7 bases. CDR1 is SGHTA and CDR2 is FQGNSA in the germline V gene. The ends lost 7 bases at V and 4 bases at J; junction bases unmatched: 9. This CDR3 spans 14 amino acids.

V gene TRBV7-9 combines with J gene TRBJ2-7, with D uncertain. From germline, CDR1 is SEHNR and CDR2 FQNEAQ (reference sequence). Trimming removed 5 bases at V and 2 bases at J, with 10 bases between. The CDR3 consists of 13 residues. The CDR3 sequence is CASSQQSTYEQYF. CDR3 DNA sequence: TGTGCCAGCAGCCAACAGAGTACCTACGAGCAGTACTTC.

The chain couples TRBV7-3 to TRBJ1-2; D gene ambiguous. This CDR3 spans 13 amino acids. Germline-derived CDR1 and CDR2 are SGHTA and FQGTGA. V lost 5 bases and J 2 bases, leaving 9 bases between the germline ends. The DNA of the CDR3 is TGTGCCAGCAGCCTTGACTGGAACTATGGCTACACCTTC. This translates into CASSLDWNYGYTF.

This sequence joins TRBV9 and TRBJ1-2; the D is unclear. The germline CDR1 and CDR2 sequences are SGDLS and YYNGEE. The CDR3 is 11 residues long. V gave up 3 bases and J gave up 8 bases, with 8 bases separating them. DNA for the CDR3: TGTGCCAGCAGCGCCCCGGGGGGCTACACCTTC. This translates into CASSAPGGYTF.

V gene TRBV11-2 combines with J gene TRBJ2-7; a possible D gene is TRBD1 (5 bases). From germline, CDR1 is SGHAT and CDR2 FQNNGV. V shed 0 bases and J shed 5 bases, with 14 bases lying between them. The CDR3 has 15 amino acids. The DNA for the CDR3 is TGTGCCAGCAGCTTAGATAGAAGGGGAACCCACGAGCAGTACTTC. This sequence encodes CASSLDRRGTHEQYF.

CDR3 sequence (DNA): TGTGCCAGCGCGGTCTCTAACACTGAAGCTTTCTTT. Translating gives CASAVSNTEAFF. The chain employs TRBV28 and TRBJ1-1; D not resolved. Germline V lookup: CDR1 MDHEN, CDR2 SYDVKM. There are 12 residues in the CDR3. The ends were cut back, 8 bases at V and 2 bases at J, with 9 bases in the middle.

The chain carries TRBV7-3 and TRBJ1-6, with 7 bases matching TRBD1. CDR3 length: 14 amino acids. The V and J ends lost 5 bases and 10 bases, in that order; junction bases with no gene match: 8. Germline-derived CDR1 and CDR2 are SGHTA and FQGTGA. The CDR3 sequence: CASSAGQERSPLHF. For the CDR3, the DNA is TGTGCCAGCAGCGCCGGACAGGAGAGGTCACCCCTCCACTTT.

The chain joins TRBV18 to TRBJ2-3, with 10 bases fitting TRBD2. J gave up 4 bases and V 4 bases, and 8 bases lay outside the gene matches. Germline V gives CDR1 KGHSH, CDR2 LQKENI. The CDR3 has 16 amino acids. Written as DNA, the CDR3 is TGTGCCAGCTCACGTCAACTAGCGGGACCCGCAGATACGCAGTATTTT. Its protein is CASSRQLAGPADTQYF. Looking up the rest from reference TRBV18 and TRBJ2-3 gives the full variable domain: NAGVMQNPRHLVRRRGQEARLRCSPMKGHSHVYWYRQLPEEGLKFMVYLQKENIIDESGMPKERFSAEFPKEGPSILRIQQVVRGDSAAYFCASSRQLAGPADTQYFGPGTRLTVL.

The V gene is TRBV11-2, the J gene TRBJ2-1, with D maybe TRBD2 (6 bases). The germline V gene encodes CDR1 SGHAT and CDR2 FQNNGV. This CDR3 has 17 residues. V was clipped by 1 base and J by 1 base, with 14 bases between them. CDR3 in DNA: TGTGCCAGCAGCTTAGTAGGGCCAGGGACTTCCTACAATGAGCAGTTCTTC. Protein sequence: CASSLVGPGTSYNEQFF.